These 19 T cell receptor beta chains were sequenced from one sample in a study of PD-1 blockade in classical Hodgkin lymphoma (dated by TCRdb to between 2020 and 2021). The sample's time point label is to be understood as: cycle 1 day 1 (C1D1), immediately before nivolumab initiation. Every trial patient had relapsed following autologous stem cell transplantation, and prior brentuximab vedotin exposure was what differed among cohorts A, B and C. Library creation used the immunoSEQ multiplex PCR assay. TCRdb took this table from immuneACCESS and kept in-frame rearrangements with V and J called. Such tables lack part of the clones; where checked against another copy, unresolved V genes explain under half of the gap, and the rest is unexplained. The sample table lists roughly 50,000 clones, about 84% of them with a count of one. 15% to 20% of the sample rests with the top ten. Material: peripheral blood mononuclear cells (PBMCs), obtained at baseline. These receptor sequences come from a human donor with classical Hodgkin lymphoma.

This sequence joins TRBV11-2 and TRBJ2-5; D not resolved. The CDR3 has 13 amino acids. Trimming removed 6 bases from V and 1 base from J, with 9 bases in between. Germline V CDR1 and CDR2: SGHAT, FQNNGV. This chain's CDR3 is CASSGSVQETQYF. The CDR3 region has the DNA TGTGCCAGCAGTGGAAGCGTCCAAGAGACCCAGTACTTC.

The rearrangement links TRBV7-2 to TRBJ2-6, with TRBD2 as a possible D gene (6 bases). The V and J ends lost 7 bases and 4 bases respectively, with 17 bases between them. Germline loops: CDR1 SGHTA, CDR2 FQGNSA. The CDR3 loop spans 16 amino acids. In DNA, the CDR3 is TGTGCCAGCAACCGATATGGAGGGGACGGGGCCAACGTCCTGACTTTC. It translates to CASNRYGGDGANVLTF.

The rearrangement uses TRBV5-1 and TRBJ2-1, with a tentative D call TRBD1 (5 bases). This CDR3 has 16 amino acids. Per the germline V gene, CDR1 is SGHRS and CDR2 is YFSETQ. V lost 0 bases and J lost 3, with 13 bases in between. CDR3 region: CASSLVGSGIYNEQFF. The CDR3, as DNA: TGCGCCAGCAGCTTGGTTGGGTCAGGGATCTACAATGAGCAGTTCTTC.

This chain connects TRBV6-6 to TRBJ2-1; 7 bases agree with TRBD2. The V gene's germline CDR1 is MNHNY and CDR2 SVGAGI (reference sequence). The CDR3 spans 15 residues. J gave up 0 bases and V 6 bases, and 5 bases lay outside the gene matches. Here the CDR3 DNA reads TGTGCCAGCAGGACGGGACTAAACTCCTACAATGAGCAGTTCTTC. The encoded protein is CASRTGLNSYNEQFF.

The gene calls are TRBV19 and TRBJ2-5, with D possibly being TRBD2 (5 bases). The CDR3 loop spans 15 amino acids. Germline V gives CDR1 LNHDA, CDR2 SQIVND (reference sequence). Trimming stripped 1 base from V and 5 bases from J, with 14 bases between. The CDR3 loop reads CASSIGWERWETQYF. The CDR3 coding sequence is TGTGCCAGTAGTATAGGCTGGGAGAGGTGGGAGACCCAGTACTTC.

This chain uses TRBV9 with TRBJ1-2; 7 nucleotides align to TRBD1. V gave up 1 base and J gave up 10 bases; unmatched junction bases: 4. Germline V lookup: CDR1 SGDLS, CDR2 YYNGEE. The CDR3 contains 12 residues. The CDR3 region has the DNA TGTGCCAGCAGCGTACTCAGGGGGATCTACACCTTC. It encodes CASSVLRGIYTF.

V is TRBV30 and J is TRBJ1-4; D is possibly TRBD1 (5 bases). The germline V and J ends were trimmed by 3 bases and 5 bases, with 10 bases remaining between them. The germline V gene encodes CDR1 GTSNPN and CDR2 SVGIG (reference sequence). This CDR3 comprises 13 residues. CDR3 sequence (DNA): TGTGCCTGGAGGATAGACAGAAATGAAAAACTGTTTTTT. Its translation: CAWRIDRNEKLFF.

The V and J genes are TRBV14 and TRBJ2-7; 11 bases align to TRBD2. The CDR3 consists of 20 residues. Germline values: CDR1 SGHDN, CDR2 FVKESK. With V trimmed by 4 bases and J by 0 bases, 17 bases remained unmatched. The CDR3 loop reads CASSPKRGLAEPLSSYEQYF. CDR3 nucleotides: TGTGCCAGCAGCCCAAAAAGGGGACTAGCGGAGCCTCTGAGCTCCTACGAGCAGTACTTC.

The V gene is TRBV5-1, the J gene TRBJ1-1, with D unresolved. V lost 0 bases and J 3 bases, leaving 9 bases between the germline ends. CDR1 is SGHRS, CDR2 YFSETQ, per germline. CDR3 length: 14 residues. The chain's CDR3 is CASSLEGSDTEAFF. The DNA of the CDR3 is TGCGCCAGCAGCTTGGAAGGGTCGGACACTGAAGCTTTCTTT.

V gene TRBV6-5 combines with J gene TRBJ1-5; D perhaps matches TRBD1 (6 bases). Trimming shortened V by 6 bases and J by 3 bases, and 12 bases separated the two germline ends. Germline V lookup: CDR1 MNHEY, CDR2 SVGAGI. This CDR3 has 14 amino acids. DNA of the CDR3: TGTGCCAGCAGGGTACAGGGAGACAATCAGCCCCAGCATTTT. This translates into CASRVQGDNQPQHF.

This chain joins TRBV10-3 and TRBJ2-6; 8 bases are a match to TRBD2. Trimming took 3 bases from V and 0 from J; bases not matched to a gene: 7. CDR1 is ENHRY, CDR2 SYGVKD, per germline. This CDR3 has 18 amino acids. DNA of the CDR3: TGTGCCATCAGTGATATTAGCGGGGACCACTCTGGGGCCAACGTCCTGACTTTC. It translates to CAISDISGDHSGANVLTF.

The chain links TRBV7-8 to TRBJ2-7, with D tentatively TRBD2 (6 bases). The CDR3 loop spans 14 amino acids. CDR1 and CDR2 from the germline V gene are SGHVS and FQNEAQ. Trimming took 3 bases from V and 4 from J, leaving 13 bases between them. CDR3 nucleotides: TGTGCCAGCAGCTTGGGCGGGGACCCTTACGAGCAGTACTTC. Translated: CASSLGGDPYEQYF.

The chain carries TRBV6-5 and TRBJ1-1, with D tentatively TRBD1 (6 bases). CDR1 is MNHEY and CDR2 is SVGAGI in the germline V gene. The length of the CDR3 is 13 residues. V gave up 8 bases and J gave up 6 bases, with 16 bases separating them. The CDR3 region is CASRRGARAEAFF. CDR3 DNA sequence: TGTGCCAGCCGGAGGGGGGCGAGGGCTGAAGCTTTCTTT.

This rearrangement joins TRBV19 to TRBJ2-7, with 7 bases aligning to TRBD2. With V trimmed by 9 bases and J by 2 bases, 13 bases remained unmatched. The germline V gene has CDR1 LNHDA and CDR2 SQIVND (reference sequence). There are 15 residues in the CDR3. For the CDR3, the DNA is TGTGCCAGCAGGGACGGGGGTGCGGGGGCCTACGAGCAGTACTTC. It specifies CASRDGGAGAYEQYF.

This clone has just one count. The chain combines TRBV7-2 with TRBJ2-5; 10 bases fit TRBD2. After removal of 3 bases from V and 3 bases from J, the junction contained 4 bases not matched to a gene. Germline CDR1 reads SGHTA; CDR2 reads FQGNSA. The CDR3 contains 15 residues. The chain's CDR3 is CASSFWTSGEETQYF. The CDR3 bases are TGTGCCAGCAGCTTCTGGACTAGCGGAGAAGAGACCCAGTACTTC.

The V gene is TRBV14, the J gene TRBJ2-2; 10 bases fit TRBD1. This CDR3 spans 17 amino acids. The germline gives CDR1 SGHDN, CDR2 FVKESK. Germline trimming cut 4 bases from V and 6 bases from J; bases unmatched to any gene: 11. The CDR3: CASSPGTGDVWAGELFF. In nucleotides, the CDR3 is TGTGCCAGCAGCCCCGGGACAGGGGATGTTTGGGCCGGGGAGCTGTTTTTT.

The genes are TRBV18 and TRBJ1-1; D perhaps matches TRBD1 (6 bases). V was clipped by 1 base and J by 1 base, with 13 bases between them. Germline V CDR1 and CDR2: KGHSH, LQKENI. The CDR3 is made up of 16 amino acids. DNA of the CDR3: TGTGCCAGCTCACCACGGGAGGGGGTCGGGAACACTGAAGCTTTCTTT. Translation: CASSPREGVGNTEAFF. The full variable domain, rest sourced from reference TRBV18 and TRBJ1-1, is NAGVMQNPRHLVRRRGQEARLRCSPMKGHSHVYWYRQLPEEGLKFMVYLQKENIIDESGMPKERFSAEFPKEGPSILRIQQVVRGDSAAYFCASSPREGVGNTEAFFGQGTRLTVV.

This clone was observed a single time. This chain joins TRBV2 and TRBJ1-2, with unresolved D. Germline V gives CDR1 SNHLY, CDR2 FYNNEI. CDR3 length: 15 residues. Trimming took 4 bases from V and 7 from J, leaving 19 bases between them. CDR3 protein: CASSVRGETFSGYTF. The CDR3 DNA follows: TGTGCCAGCAGTGTCCGCGGGGAGACCTTCTCTGGCTACACCTTC. Filled out from reference TRBV2 and TRBJ1-2, the complete variable domain reads EPEVTQTPSHQVTQMGQEVILRCVPISNHLYFYWYRQILGQKVEFLVSFYNNEISEKSEIFDDQFSVERPDGSNFTLKIRSTKLEDSAMYFCASSVRGETFSGYTFGSGTRLTVV.

V gene TRBV5-1 combines with J gene TRBJ2-7; 11 bases align to TRBD1. CDR3 size: 17 residues. The germline CDR1 and CDR2 sequences are SGHRS and YFSETQ. The J segment lost 5 bases and the V segment lost 2 bases, leaving 12 bases of the junction unmatched. For the CDR3, the DNA is TGCGCCAGCAGCTTACCCGGGACAGGGGGGATGTCCCACGAGCAGTACTTC. Residues: CASSLPGTGGMSHEQYF. Supplemented by reference TRBV5-1 and TRBJ2-7, the full variable domain reads KAGVTQTPRYLIKTRGQQVTLSCSPISGHRSVSWYQQTPGQGLQFLFEYFSETQRNKGNFPGRFSGRQFSNSRSEMNVSTLELGDSALYLCASSLPGTGGMSHEQYFGPGTRLTVT.